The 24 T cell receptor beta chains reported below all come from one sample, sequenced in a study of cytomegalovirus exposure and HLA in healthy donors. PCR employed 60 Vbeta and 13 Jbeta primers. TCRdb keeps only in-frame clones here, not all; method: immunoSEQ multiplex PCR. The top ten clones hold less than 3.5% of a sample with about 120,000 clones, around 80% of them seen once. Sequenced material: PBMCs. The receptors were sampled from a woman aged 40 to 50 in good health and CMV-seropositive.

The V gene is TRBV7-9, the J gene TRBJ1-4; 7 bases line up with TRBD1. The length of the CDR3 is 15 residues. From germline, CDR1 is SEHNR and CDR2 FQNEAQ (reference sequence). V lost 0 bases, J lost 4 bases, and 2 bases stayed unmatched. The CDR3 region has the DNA TGTGCCAGCAGCTTAGCTGGACAGGATAATGAAAAACTGTTTTTT. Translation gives CASSLAGQDNEKLFF. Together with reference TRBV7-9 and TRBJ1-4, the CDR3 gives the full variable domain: DTGVSQNPRHKITKRGQNVTFRCDPISEHNRLYWYRQTLGQGPEFLTYFQNEAQLEKSRLLSDRFSAERPKGSFSTLEIQRTEQGDSAMYLCASSLAGQDNEKLFFGSGTQLSVL.

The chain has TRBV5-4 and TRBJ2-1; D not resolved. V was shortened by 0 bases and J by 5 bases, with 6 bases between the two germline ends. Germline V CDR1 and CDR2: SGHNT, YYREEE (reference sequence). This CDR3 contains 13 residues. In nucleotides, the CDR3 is TGTGCCAGCAGCTTGGACAGACACAATGAGCAGTTCTTC. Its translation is CASSLDRHNEQFF. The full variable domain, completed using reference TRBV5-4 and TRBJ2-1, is ETGVTQSPTHLIKTRGQQVTLRCSSQSGHNTVSWYQQALGQGPQFIFQYYREEENGRGNFPPRFSGLQFPNYSSELNVNALELDDSALYLCASSLDRHNEQFFGPGTRLTVL.

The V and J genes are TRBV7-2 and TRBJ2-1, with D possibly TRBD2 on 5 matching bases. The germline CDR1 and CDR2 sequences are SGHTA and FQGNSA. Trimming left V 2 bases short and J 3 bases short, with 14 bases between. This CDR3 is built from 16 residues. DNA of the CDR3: TGTGCCAGCAGCTTAAACGGGAATTTGAACTACAATGAGCAGTTCTTC. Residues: CASSLNGNLNYNEQFF.

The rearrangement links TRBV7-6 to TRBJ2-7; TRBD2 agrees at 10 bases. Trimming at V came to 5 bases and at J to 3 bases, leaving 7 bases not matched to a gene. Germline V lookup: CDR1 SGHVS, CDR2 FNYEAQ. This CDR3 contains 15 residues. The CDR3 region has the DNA TGTGCCAGCAGCCCCCGCGTAGCGGGGGGCTACGAGCAGTACTTC. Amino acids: CASSPRVAGGYEQYF. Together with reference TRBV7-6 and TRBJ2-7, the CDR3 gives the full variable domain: GAGVSQSPRYKVTKRGQDVALRCDPISGHVSLYWYRQALGQGPEFLTYFNYEAQQDKSGLPNDRFSAERPEGSISTLTIQRTEQRDSAMYRCASSPRVAGGYEQYFGPGTRLTVT.

The CDR3 coding sequence is TGCAGCGTTGTGGGCCTAGCGGTCTACAATGAGCAGTTCTTC. As protein: CSVVGLAVYNEQFF. The chain has TRBV29-1 and TRBJ2-1; 7 bases are shared with TRBD2. This CDR3 is 14 amino acids long. Germline CDR1 and CDR2: SQVTM and ANQGSEA. J gave up 3 bases and V 4 bases, and 6 bases lay outside the gene matches.

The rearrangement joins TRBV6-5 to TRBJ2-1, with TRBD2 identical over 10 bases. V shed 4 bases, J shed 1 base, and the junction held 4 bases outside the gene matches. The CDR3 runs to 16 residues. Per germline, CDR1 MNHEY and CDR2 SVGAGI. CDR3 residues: CASSSSGRGSYNEQFF. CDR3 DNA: TGTGCCAGCAGTTCGAGCGGGAGGGGGTCCTACAATGAGCAGTTCTTC.

The CDR3 protein is CASSLLQGAYEQFF. As DNA, the CDR3 is TGTGCCAGCAGCTTGCTCCAGGGGGCTTATGAGCAGTTCTTC. The chain uses TRBV5-6 and TRBJ2-1; 8 bases line up with TRBD1. Germline CDR1 SGHDT, CDR2 YYEEEE. The J segment lost 8 bases and the V segment lost 1 base, leaving 5 bases of the junction unmatched. The CDR3 sequence is 14 residues long.

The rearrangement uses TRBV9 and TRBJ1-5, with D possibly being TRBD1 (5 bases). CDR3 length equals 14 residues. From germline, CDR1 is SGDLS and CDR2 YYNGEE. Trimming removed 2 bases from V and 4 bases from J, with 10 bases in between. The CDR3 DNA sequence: TGTGCCAGCAGCGTTGGGGGGGGGAATCAGCCCCAGCATTTT. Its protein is CASSVGGGNQPQHF.

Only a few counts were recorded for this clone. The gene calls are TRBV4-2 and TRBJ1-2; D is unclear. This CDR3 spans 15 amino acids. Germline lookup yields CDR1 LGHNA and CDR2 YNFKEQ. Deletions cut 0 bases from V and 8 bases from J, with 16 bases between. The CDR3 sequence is CASSQDFGISEGYTF. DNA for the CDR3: TGTGCCAGCAGCCAAGATTTTGGTATTTCGGAGGGCTACACCTTC.

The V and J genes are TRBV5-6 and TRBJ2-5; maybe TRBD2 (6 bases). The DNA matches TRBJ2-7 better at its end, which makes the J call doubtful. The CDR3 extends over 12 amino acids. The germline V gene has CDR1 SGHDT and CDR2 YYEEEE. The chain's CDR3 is CASSSGVHEQYF. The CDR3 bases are TGTGCCAGCAGCTCGGGAGTCCACGAGCAGTACTTC.

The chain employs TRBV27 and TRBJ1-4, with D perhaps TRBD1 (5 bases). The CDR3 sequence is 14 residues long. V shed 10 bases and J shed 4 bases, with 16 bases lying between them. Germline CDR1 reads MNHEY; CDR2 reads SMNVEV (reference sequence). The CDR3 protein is CATSPGGVNEKLFF. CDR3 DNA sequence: TGTGCCACCTCTCCGGGGGGGGTTAATGAAAAACTGTTTTTT.

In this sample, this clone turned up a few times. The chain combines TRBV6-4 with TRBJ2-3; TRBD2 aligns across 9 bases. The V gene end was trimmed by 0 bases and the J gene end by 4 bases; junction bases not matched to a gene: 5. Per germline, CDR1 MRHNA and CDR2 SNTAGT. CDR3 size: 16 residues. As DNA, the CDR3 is TGTGCCAGCAGTGACTCTGCGGGGGGGATGCCAGATACGCAGTATTTT. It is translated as CASSDSAGGMPDTQYF.

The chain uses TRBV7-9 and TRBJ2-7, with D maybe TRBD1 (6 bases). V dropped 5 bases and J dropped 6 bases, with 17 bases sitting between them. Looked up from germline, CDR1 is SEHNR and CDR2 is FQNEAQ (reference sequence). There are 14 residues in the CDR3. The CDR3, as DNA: TGTGCCAGCAGCCCCACAGGGAATACGGGCGAGCAGTACTTC. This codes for CASSPTGNTGEQYF.

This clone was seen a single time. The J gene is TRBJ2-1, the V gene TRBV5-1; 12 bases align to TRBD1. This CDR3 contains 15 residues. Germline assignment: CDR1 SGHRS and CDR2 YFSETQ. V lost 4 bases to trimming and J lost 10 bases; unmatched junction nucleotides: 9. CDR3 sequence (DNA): TGCGCCAGCAGCCTCGGGGACAGGGGGCAAAGGGAGCAGTTCTTC. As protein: CASSLGDRGQREQFF.

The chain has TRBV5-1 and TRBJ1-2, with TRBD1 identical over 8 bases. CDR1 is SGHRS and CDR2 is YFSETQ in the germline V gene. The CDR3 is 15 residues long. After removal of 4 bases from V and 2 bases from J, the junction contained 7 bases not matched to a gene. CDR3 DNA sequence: TGCGCCAGCAGCCCTAGGACAGGGACCAACTATGGCTACACCTTC. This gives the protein CASSPRTGTNYGYTF.

CDR3 nucleotides: TGTGCCAGCAGCTCGACAGCCGCCTCTATGGGCTACACCTTC. Its protein product is CASSSTAASMGYTF. This chain links TRBV11-2 with TRBJ1-2; TRBD1 is a possible D gene (5 bases). Trimming removed 4 bases at V and 8 bases at J, with 17 bases between. Per the germline V gene, CDR1 is SGHAT and CDR2 is FQNNGV. This CDR3 is 14 amino acids long.

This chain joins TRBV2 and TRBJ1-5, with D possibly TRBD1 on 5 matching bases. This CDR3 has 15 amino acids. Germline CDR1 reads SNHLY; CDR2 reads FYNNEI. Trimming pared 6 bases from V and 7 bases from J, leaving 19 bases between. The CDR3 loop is CASRLLTGLEQPQHF. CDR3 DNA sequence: TGTGCCAGCAGGCTACTAACAGGCCTAGAACAGCCCCAGCATTTT.

CDR3 loop: CASSPGTAYYNEQFF. Here the CDR3 DNA reads TGTGCCAGCTCACCCGGGACAGCTTACTACAATGAGCAGTTCTTC. This chain uses TRBV18 with TRBJ2-1; 7 bases are shared with TRBD1. CDR3 length: 15 residues. The ends lost 3 bases at V and 3 bases at J; junction bases unmatched: 5. Germline V CDR1 and CDR2: KGHSH, LQKENI.

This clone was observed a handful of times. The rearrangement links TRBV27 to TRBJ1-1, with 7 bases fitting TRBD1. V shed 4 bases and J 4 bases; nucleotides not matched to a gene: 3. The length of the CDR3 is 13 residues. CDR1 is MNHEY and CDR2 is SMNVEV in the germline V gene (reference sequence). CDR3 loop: CASSWDRITEAFF. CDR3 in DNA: TGTGCCAGCAGTTGGGACAGAATCACTGAAGCTTTCTTT.

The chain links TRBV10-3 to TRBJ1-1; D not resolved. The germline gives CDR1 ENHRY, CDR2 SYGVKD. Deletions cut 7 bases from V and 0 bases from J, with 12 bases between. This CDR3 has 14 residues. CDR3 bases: TGTGCCATCAAAAATGCGGATTTGAACACTGAAGCTTTCTTT. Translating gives CAIKNADLNTEAFF.

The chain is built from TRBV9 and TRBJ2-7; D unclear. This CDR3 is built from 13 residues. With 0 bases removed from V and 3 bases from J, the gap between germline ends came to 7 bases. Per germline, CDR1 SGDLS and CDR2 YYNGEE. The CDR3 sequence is CASSVGQNYEQYF. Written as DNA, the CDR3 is TGTGCCAGCAGCGTAGGTCAGAACTACGAGCAGTACTTC.

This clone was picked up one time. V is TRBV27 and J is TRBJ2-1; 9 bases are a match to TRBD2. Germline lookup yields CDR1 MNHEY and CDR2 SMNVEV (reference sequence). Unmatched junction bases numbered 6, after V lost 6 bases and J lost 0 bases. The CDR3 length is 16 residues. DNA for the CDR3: TGTGCCAGCAGACCAGCGGGAGGTCACTCCTACAATGAGCAGTTCTTC. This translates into CASRPAGGHSYNEQFF.

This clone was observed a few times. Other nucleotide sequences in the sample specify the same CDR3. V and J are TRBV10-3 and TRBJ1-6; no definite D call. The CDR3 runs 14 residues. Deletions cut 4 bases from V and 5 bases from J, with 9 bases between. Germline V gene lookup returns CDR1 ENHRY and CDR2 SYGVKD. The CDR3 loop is CAISGAVDNSPLHF. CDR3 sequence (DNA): TGTGCCATCAGTGGTGCGGTCGATAATTCACCCCTCCACTTT.

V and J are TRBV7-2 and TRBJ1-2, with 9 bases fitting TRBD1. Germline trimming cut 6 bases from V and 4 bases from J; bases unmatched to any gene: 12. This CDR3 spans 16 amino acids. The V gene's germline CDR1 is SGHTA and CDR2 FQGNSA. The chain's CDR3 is CASSSGVQGASYGYTF. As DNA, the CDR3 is TGTGCCAGCAGTTCGGGGGTACAGGGGGCCTCCTATGGCTACACCTTC.